This TCR beta chain emerged from a study of radiation and T cells in renal cell carcinoma. Sample time point: blood 4 weeks post-SBRT, at nephrectomy. Treatment meaning: 15 Gy SBRT to primary tumor, nephrectomy 4 weeks later. In germline, CDR1 is KGHSH, CDR2 LQKENI. The CDR3 runs 17 residues. V lost 2 bases to trimming and J lost 6 bases; unmatched junction nucleotides: 12. Data came from immunoSEQ multiplex PCR; TCRdb stores just in-frame clones and leaves some out. Of roughly 160,000 clones listed, 88% are singletons. Here the sequenced sample was blood, taken from a patient whose treatment included radiotherapy and nephrectomy. The chain recombines TRBV18 with TRBJ2-3; 9 bases are shared with TRBD2. This clonotype originated in a woman aged 50 to 65 with renal cell carcinoma. CDR3 amino acids: CASSPRLLAGSADTQYF. The CDR3 coding sequence is TGTGCCAGCTCACCAAGGCTGCTAGCGGGGTCTGCTGATACGCAGTATTTT.